One and the same sample provided the 8 T cell receptor beta chains below, sequenced in a study of radiation and T cells in renal cell carcinoma. The method was immunoSEQ multiplex PCR; TCRdb's version includes in-frame clones alone and lacks a portion of them. Of 150,000 or so clones in the sample, 70% to 90% are singletons; the top ten hold around 12%. Specified time point: baseline pretreatment blood. Treatment meaning: 15 Gy SBRT to primary tumor, nephrectomy 4 weeks later. The sample consisted of blood, taken from a patient whose treatment included radiotherapy and nephrectomy. These receptors all come from a woman in her 50s with renal cell carcinoma.

V gene TRBV9 combines with J gene TRBJ2-3; 11 nucleotides match TRBD2. V lost 3 bases to trimming and J lost 4 bases; unmatched junction nucleotides: 7. The CDR3 runs 16 residues. Germline V gene sequence: CDR1 SGDLS, CDR2 YYNGEE. CDR3 region: CASSGSLAGVSDTQYF. In DNA, the CDR3 is TGTGCCAGCAGCGGATCACTAGCGGGGGTATCAGATACGCAGTATTTT. Based on the CDR3 plus reference TRBV9 and TRBJ2-3, the full variable domain is DSGVTQTPKHLITATGQRVTLRCSPRSGDLSVYWYQQSLDQGLQFLIQYYNGEERAKGNILERFSAQQFPDLHSELNLSSLELGDSALYFCASSGSLAGVSDTQYFGPGTRLTVL.

This chain joins TRBV30 and TRBJ1-1; D unclear. CDR3 length equals 11 residues. V lost 0 bases, J lost 7 bases, and 6 bases lay in between. The germline CDR1 and CDR2 sequences are GTSNPN and SVGIG (reference sequence). DNA for the CDR3: TGTGCCTGGAGTGTACCTCTTGAAGCTTTCTTT. This gives the protein CAWSVPLEAFF.

This chain uses TRBV6-6 with TRBJ2-3; 12 bases align to TRBD2. The CDR3 is 15 amino acids. Germline CDR1 MNHNY, CDR2 SVGAGI (reference sequence). V lost 5 bases and J lost 6; bases outside the gene matches: 6. The CDR3 loop reads CASSHGTSGSDTQYF. CDR3 coding DNA: TGTGCCAGCAGTCATGGGACTAGCGGGTCGGATACGCAGTATTTT.

The chain recombines TRBV6-6 with TRBJ2-2, with 9 bases fitting TRBD2. The CDR3 length is 14 residues. V lost 4 bases, J lost 6 bases, and 3 bases stayed unmatched. Germline CDR1 reads MNHNY; CDR2 reads SVGAGI (reference sequence). The CDR3 reads CASSSLAGSGELFF. CDR3 sequence (DNA): TGTGCCAGCAGTTCCCTAGCGGGGTCCGGGGAGCTGTTTTTT.

This rearrangement joins TRBV13 to TRBJ1-1; TRBD1 might be the D (5 bases). V lost 5 bases to trimming and J lost 1 base, with 20 bases between them. Germline CDR1 is PRHDT and CDR2 is FYEKMQ (reference sequence). The CDR3 consists of 17 residues. CDR3 loop: CASSPFSGRRGNTEAFF. The DNA for the CDR3 is TGTGCCAGCAGCCCCTTCTCAGGGAGAAGGGGGAACACTGAAGCTTTCTTT.

This chain connects TRBV19 to TRBJ2-1; unclear D gene. There are 15 residues in the CDR3. V lost 1 base, J lost 2 bases, and 9 bases lay in between. The germline gives CDR1 LNHDA, CDR2 SQIVND (reference sequence). The CDR3 DNA follows: TGTGCCAGTAGTATAGGAGACGGTCCCTACAATGAGCAGTTCTTC. Translation: CASSIGDGPYNEQFF. The variable domain in full, with the rest retrieved from reference TRBV19 and TRBJ2-1, is DGGITQSPKYLFRKEGQNVTLSCEQNLNHDAMYWYRQDPGQGLRLIYYSQIVNDFQKGDIAEGYSVSREKKESFPLTVTSAQKNPTAFYLCASSIGDGPYNEQFFGPGTRLTVL.

The rearrangement links TRBV2 to TRBJ2-3, with 7 bases that match TRBD2. The CDR3 sequence is 14 residues long. CDR1 and CDR2 from the germline V gene are SNHLY and FYNNEI. With 4 bases clipped from V and 6 bases from J, the junction kept 7 bases outside the gene matches. In nucleotides, the CDR3 is TGTGCCAGCAGTGTATGGACTAGAACGGATACGCAGTATTTT. It specifies CASSVWTRTDTQYF.

This clone came up a few times. The rearrangement uses TRBV29-1 and TRBJ1-2, with D maybe TRBD1 (5 bases). CDR1 is SQVTM, CDR2 ANQGSEA, per germline. The V gene lost 3 bases and the J gene lost 8 bases, with 10 bases spanning the gap. The CDR3 length is 11 residues. The CDR3 DNA follows: TGCAGCGTTGAGGGGGTTAGCGGCTACACCTTC. It encodes CSVEGVSGYTF. Looking up the rest from reference TRBV29-1 and TRBJ1-2 gives the full variable domain: SAVISQKPSRDICQRGTSLTIQCQVDSQVTMMFWYRQQPGQSLTLIATANQGSEATYESGFVIDKFPISRPNLTFSTLTVSNMSPEDSSIYLCSVEGVSGYTFGSGTRLTVV.